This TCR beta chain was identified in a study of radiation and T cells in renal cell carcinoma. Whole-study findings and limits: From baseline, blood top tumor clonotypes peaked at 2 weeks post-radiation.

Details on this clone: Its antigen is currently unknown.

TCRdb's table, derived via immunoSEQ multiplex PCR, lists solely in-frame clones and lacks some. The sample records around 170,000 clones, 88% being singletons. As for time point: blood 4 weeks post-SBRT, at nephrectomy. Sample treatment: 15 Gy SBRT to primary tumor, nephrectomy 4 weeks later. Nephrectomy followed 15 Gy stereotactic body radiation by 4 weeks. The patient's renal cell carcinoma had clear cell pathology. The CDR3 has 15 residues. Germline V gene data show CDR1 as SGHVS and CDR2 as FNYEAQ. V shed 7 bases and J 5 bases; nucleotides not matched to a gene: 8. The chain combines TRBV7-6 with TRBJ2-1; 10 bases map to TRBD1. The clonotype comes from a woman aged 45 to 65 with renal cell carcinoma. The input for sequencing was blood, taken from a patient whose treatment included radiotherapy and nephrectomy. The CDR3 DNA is TGTGCCAGCAAGAGGGACAGGGGATCGAACAATGAGCAGTTCTTC. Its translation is CASKRDRGSNNEQFF.